Described below is a single T cell receptor (beta chain) sequence and its context. This entry comes from a study of blood T cell repertoires in COVID-19. In the study overall: Sites in the United States, Italy and Spain provided acute and convalescent COVID-19 samples.

V was pared by 1 base and J by 7 bases, with 11 bases between. Per the germline V gene, CDR1 is SGHRS and CDR2 is YFSETQ. The CDR3 consists of 13 residues. Sequencing used immunoSEQ multiplex PCR; TCRdb keeps in-frame clones, though not all of them. The table shows fewer than 95,000 clones, with 80% to 95% occurring only once. The sequenced material came from peripheral blood. The origin of this receptor is a woman of 80 years or more with acute or convalescent COVID-19. The chain couples TRBV5-1 to TRBJ1-2, with D possibly being TRBD1 (6 bases). The CDR3 region has the DNA TGCGCCAGCAGCTTGTTGGGGGCCGGTGGCTACACCTTC. Translating it yields CASSLLGAGGYTF. The full variable domain, completed using reference TRBV5-1 and TRBJ1-2, is KAGVTQTPRYLIKTRGQQVTLSCSPISGHRSVSWYQQTPGQGLQFLFEYFSETQRNKGNFPGRFSGRQFSNSRSEMNVSTLELGDSALYLCASSLLGAGGYTFGSGTRLTVV.